The 5 T cell receptor beta chains below come from one sample, sequenced in a study of OX40 agonist ivuxolimab in advanced cancers. Produced via immunoSEQ multiplex PCR; TCRdb's table is partial and in-frame only. The sample holds about 64,000 clones, approximately 89% seen once. The material sequenced was CD4+ or CD8+ T cells sorted from blood, taken in a trial of the OX40 agonist ivuxolimab. Source of these receptors: an adult with an advanced solid tumor such as melanoma, head and neck, liver or kidney cancer.

The genes are TRBV7-2 and TRBJ1-3; D is unclear. The CDR3 has 16 residues. V lost 1 base and J 1 base, leaving 11 bases between the germline ends. The V gene's germline CDR1 is SGHTA and CDR2 FQGNSA. The CDR3 protein is CASSLGRYTSGNTIYF. CDR3 in DNA: TGTGCCAGCAGCTTAGGGAGGTATACATCTGGAAACACCATATATTTT.

The chain joins TRBV15 to TRBJ1-6; no definite D call. The germline CDR1 and CDR2 sequences are LNHNV and YYDKDF (reference sequence). This CDR3 comprises 17 residues. The V end lost 4 bases, the J end lost 6 bases, and 19 bases lay between the germline ends. In nucleotides, the CDR3 is TGTGCCACCAGCACTACGATGTGGGCAGGAGCTAATTCACCCCTCCACTTT. Residues: CATSTTMWAGANSPLHF.

This sequence joins TRBV7-6 and TRBJ2-3; 10 bases fit TRBD2. Trimming removed 5 bases from V and 5 bases from J; junction bases left unmatched: 10. This CDR3 has 16 amino acids. Germline values: CDR1 SGHVS, CDR2 FNYEAQ. The CDR3 coding sequence is TGTGCCAGCAGCAACCGATACGGACTAGCGGTAGATACGCAGTATTTT. Its protein product is CASSNRYGLAVDTQYF.

V gene TRBV18 combines with J gene TRBJ2-5; D may be TRBD1 (6 bases). V shed 5 bases and J shed 5 bases, with 12 bases lying between them. Germline V gene lookup returns CDR1 KGHSH and CDR2 LQKENI. There are 13 residues in the CDR3. The CDR3 region has the DNA TGTGCCAGCTCATTGGGGGCGCGGGAGACCCAGTACTTC. Protein: CASSLGARETQYF.

This chain connects TRBV5-1 to TRBJ1-1, with D perhaps TRBD1 (6 bases). The V and J ends lost 0 bases and 4 bases respectively, with 7 bases between them. From germline, CDR1 is SGHRS and CDR2 YFSETQ. The CDR3 runs 13 residues. The CDR3 DNA reads TGCGCCAGCAGCTTGGAGGGGGGCACTGAAGCTTTCTTT. Amino acids: CASSLEGGTEAFF.